The clone carrying this T cell receptor beta chain has just a few counts. The sample originates from a study of blood T cell repertoires in COVID-19. Background on the study: Italy, Spain and the United States were the sources of the convalescent and acute COVID-19 samples.

Generated by immunoSEQ multiplex PCR, the TCRdb table keeps only in-frame clones and is missing some. This table holds around 80,000 clones, approximately 86% found once. The TCR originated in an elderly man with active or convalescent COVID-19. Sequencing was performed on peripheral blood.

CDR3 sequence reads: CASSSGQGFTGELFF. For the CDR3, the DNA is TGCGCCAGCAGCTCGGGACAGGGGTTCACCGGGGAGCTGTTTTTT. The chain employs TRBV5-1 and TRBJ2-2; 10 bases align to TRBD1. This CDR3 has 15 amino acids. V was pared by 3 bases and J by 4 bases, with 3 bases of the junction left unmatched. Germline CDR1 reads SGHRS; CDR2 reads YFSETQ. The whole variable domain, filled in from reference TRBV5-1 and TRBJ2-2, reads KAGVTQTPRYLIKTRGQQVTLSCSPISGHRSVSWYQQTPGQGLQFLFEYFSETQRNKGNFPGRFSGRQFSNSRSEMNVSTLELGDSALYLCASSSGQGFTGELFFGEGSRLTVL.